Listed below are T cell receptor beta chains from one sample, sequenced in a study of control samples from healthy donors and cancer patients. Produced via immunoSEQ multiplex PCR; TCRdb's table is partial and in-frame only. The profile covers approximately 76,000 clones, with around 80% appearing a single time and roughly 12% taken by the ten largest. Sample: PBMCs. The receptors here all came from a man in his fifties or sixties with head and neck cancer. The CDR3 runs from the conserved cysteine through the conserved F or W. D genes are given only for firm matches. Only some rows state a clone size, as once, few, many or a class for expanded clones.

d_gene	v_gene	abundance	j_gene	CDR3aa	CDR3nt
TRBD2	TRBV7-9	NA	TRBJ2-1	CASSPGLAGGRYEQFF	TGTGCCAGCAGCCCCGGACTAGCGGGAGGCCGGTATGAGCAGTTCTTC
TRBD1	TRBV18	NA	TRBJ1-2	CASSPLDRASGYTF	TGTGCCAGCTCACCACTCGACAGGGCGTCCGGCTACACCTTC
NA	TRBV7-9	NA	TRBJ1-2	CASSLGTGDYGYTF	TGTGCCAGCAGCTTAGGTACAGGTGACTATGGCTACACCTTC
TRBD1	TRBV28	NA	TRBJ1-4	CASSSGTENEKLFF	TGTGCCAGCAGTTCCGGGACAGAGAATGAAAAACTGTTTTTT
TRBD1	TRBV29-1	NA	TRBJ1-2	CSVIRDSYGYTF	TGCAGCGTCATCCGGGACAGCTATGGCTACACCTTC
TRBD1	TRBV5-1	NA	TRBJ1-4	CASSLGLTGTNEKLFF	TGCGCCAGCAGCTTGGGGCTGACAGGGACTAATGAAAAACTGTTTTTT
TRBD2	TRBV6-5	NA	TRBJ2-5	CASRRLAEETQYF	TGTGCCAGCAGACGACTAGCGGAAGAGACCCAGTACTTC
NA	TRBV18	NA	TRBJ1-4	CASSPPSGAQIF	TGTGCCAGCTCACCACCGTCTGGGGCCCAGATTTTT
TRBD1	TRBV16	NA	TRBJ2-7	CASSQPPGQGEWYEQYF	TGTGCCAGCAGCCAACCCCCCGGACAGGGGGAGTGGTACGAGCAGTACTTC
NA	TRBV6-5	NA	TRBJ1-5	CASSPTDYSNQPQHF	TGTGCCAGCAGTCCCACAGACTATAGCAATCAGCCCCAGCATTTT
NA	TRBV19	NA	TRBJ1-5	CASTSRGAQPQHF	TGTGCCAGTACGAGTAGGGGGGCTCAGCCCCAGCATTTT
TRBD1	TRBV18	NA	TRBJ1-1	CASSWTGGEGTEAFF	TGTGCCAGCTCGTGGACAGGGGGCGAGGGGACTGAAGCTTTCTTT
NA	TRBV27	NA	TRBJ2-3	CASSFGGLGTDTQYF	TGTGCCAGCAGTTTTGGGGGATTGGGAACAGATACGCAGTATTTT
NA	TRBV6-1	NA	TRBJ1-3	CASSEQGMPGNTIYF	TGTGCCAGCAGTGAACAGGGTATGCCTGGAAACACCATATATTTT
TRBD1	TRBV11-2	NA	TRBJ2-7	CASTLSRGQGYEQYF	TGTGCCAGCACCCTATCCCGGGGACAGGGCTACGAGCAGTACTTC
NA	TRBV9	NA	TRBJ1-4	CASSVGGGGEKLFF	TGTGCCAGCAGCGTAGGGGGAGGGGGGGAAAAACTGTTTTTT
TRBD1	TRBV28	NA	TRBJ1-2	CASRTTGGNYGYTF	TGTGCCAGCAGAACCACAGGGGGTAACTATGGCTACACCTTC
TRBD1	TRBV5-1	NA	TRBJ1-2	CASSLLAGGDYGYTF	TGCGCCAGCAGCTTGTTAGCAGGGGGTGACTATGGCTACACCTTC
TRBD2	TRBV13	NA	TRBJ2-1	CASSLGLALEQFF	TGTGCCAGCAGCTTAGGACTAGCGCTCGAGCAGTTCTTC
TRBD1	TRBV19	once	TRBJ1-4	CASKRTGVNEKLFF	TGTGCCAGTAAGAGGACAGGAGTAAATGAAAAACTGTTTTTT
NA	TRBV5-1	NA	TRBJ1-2	CASNDRGGNYGYTF	TGCGCCAGCAATGATCGCGGGGGGAACTATGGCTACACCTTC
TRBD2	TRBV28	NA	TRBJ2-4	CASRGLAGGPYF	TGTGCCAGCAGGGGACTAGCGGGAGGACCTTACTTC
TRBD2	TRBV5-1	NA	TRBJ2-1	CASHSGVPYNEQFF	TGCGCCAGCCATAGCGGGGTGCCCTACAATGAGCAGTTCTTC
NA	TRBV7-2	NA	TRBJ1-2	CASSLATVFNYGYTF	TGTGCCAGCAGCTTAGCTACAGTGTTTAACTATGGCTACACCTTC